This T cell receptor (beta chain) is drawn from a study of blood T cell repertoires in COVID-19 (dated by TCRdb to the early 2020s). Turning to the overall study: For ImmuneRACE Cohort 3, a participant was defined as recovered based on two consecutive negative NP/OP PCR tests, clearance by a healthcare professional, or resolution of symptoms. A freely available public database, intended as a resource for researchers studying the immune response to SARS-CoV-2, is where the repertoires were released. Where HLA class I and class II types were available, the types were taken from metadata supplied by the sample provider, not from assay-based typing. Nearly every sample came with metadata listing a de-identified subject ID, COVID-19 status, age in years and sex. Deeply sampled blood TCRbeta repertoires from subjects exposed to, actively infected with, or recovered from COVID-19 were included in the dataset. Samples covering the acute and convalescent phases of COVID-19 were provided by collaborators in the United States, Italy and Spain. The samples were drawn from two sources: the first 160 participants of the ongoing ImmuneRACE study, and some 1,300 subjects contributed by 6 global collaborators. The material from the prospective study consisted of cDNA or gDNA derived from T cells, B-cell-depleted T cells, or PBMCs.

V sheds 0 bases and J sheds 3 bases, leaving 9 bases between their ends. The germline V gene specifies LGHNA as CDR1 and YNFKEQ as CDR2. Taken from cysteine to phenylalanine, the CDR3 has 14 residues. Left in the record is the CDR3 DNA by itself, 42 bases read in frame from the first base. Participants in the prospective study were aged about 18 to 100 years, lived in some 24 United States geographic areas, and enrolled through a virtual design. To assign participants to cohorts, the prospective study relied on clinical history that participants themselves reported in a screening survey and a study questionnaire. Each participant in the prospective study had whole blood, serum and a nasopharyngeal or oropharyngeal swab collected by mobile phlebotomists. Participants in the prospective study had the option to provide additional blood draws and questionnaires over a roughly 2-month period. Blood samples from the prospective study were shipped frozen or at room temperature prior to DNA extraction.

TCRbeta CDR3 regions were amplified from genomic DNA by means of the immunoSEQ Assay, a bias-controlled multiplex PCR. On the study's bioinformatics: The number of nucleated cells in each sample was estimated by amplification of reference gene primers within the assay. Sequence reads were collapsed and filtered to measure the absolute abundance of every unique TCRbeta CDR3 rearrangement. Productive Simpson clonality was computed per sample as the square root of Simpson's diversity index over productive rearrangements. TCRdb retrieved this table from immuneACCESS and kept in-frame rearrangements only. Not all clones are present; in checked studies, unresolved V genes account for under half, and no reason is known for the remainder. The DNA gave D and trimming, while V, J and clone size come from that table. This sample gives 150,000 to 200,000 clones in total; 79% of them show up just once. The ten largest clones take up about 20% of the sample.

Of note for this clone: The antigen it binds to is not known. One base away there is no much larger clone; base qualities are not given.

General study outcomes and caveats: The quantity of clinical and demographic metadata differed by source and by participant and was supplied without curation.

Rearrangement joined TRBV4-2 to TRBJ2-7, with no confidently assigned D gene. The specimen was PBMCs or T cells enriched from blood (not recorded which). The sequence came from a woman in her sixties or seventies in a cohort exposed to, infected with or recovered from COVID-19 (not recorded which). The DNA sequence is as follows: TGTGCCAGCAGCCAAGATCTGGGCCGCTACGAGCAGTACTTC. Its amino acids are CASSQDLGRYEQYF.